One sample yielded the 8 T cell receptor beta chains listed below, sequenced in a study of blood T cell repertoires in COVID-19. Assay: immunoSEQ multiplex PCR; the TCRdb copy retains only in-frame clones and omits some. The sample has over 120,000 clones, 80% to 90% seen once. Sequencing used peripheral blood. These receptors originate from a man in his 60s with active or convalescent COVID-19.

The rearrangement links TRBV28 to TRBJ1-2; TRBD1 aligns across 8 bases. From germline, CDR1 is MDHEN and CDR2 SYDVKM. This CDR3 contains 16 residues. With 2 bases clipped from V and 0 bases from J, the junction kept 5 bases outside the gene matches. The CDR3 sequence: CASSLRQGASNYGYTF. In nucleotides, the CDR3 is TGTGCCAGCAGTTTACGGCAGGGGGCTTCTAACTATGGCTACACCTTC.

The chain is built from TRBV12-3 or TRBV12-4 and TRBJ1-5; maybe TRBD1 (5 bases). Trimming cost V 2 bases and J 4 bases, with 6 bases left between them. The CDR3 is made up of 13 amino acids. CDR3 in DNA: TGTGCCAGCAGTTTAAAGGGGAATCAGCCCCAGCATTTT. Protein: CASSLKGNQPQHF.

This clone has just one count. This rearrangement joins TRBV11-2 to TRBJ1-1; D remains unclear. CDR3 length: 13 residues. The germline V gene encodes CDR1 SGHAT and CDR2 FQNNGV. Trimming shortened V by 0 bases and J by 4 bases, and 6 bases separated the two germline ends. CDR3 protein: CASSLDRRTEAFF. CDR3 DNA: TGTGCCAGCAGCTTAGATCGTCGCACTGAAGCTTTCTTT. Variable domain in full (rest from reference TRBV11-2 and TRBJ1-1): EAGVAQSPRYKIIEKRQSVAFWCNPISGHATLYWYQQILGQGPKLLIQFQNNGVVDDSQLPKDRFSAERLKGVDSTLKIQPAKLEDSAVYLCASSLDRRTEAFFGQGTRLTVV.

The V and J genes are TRBV6-5 and TRBJ2-1, with D possibly being TRBD2 (6 bases). CDR1 is MNHEY and CDR2 is SVGAGI in the germline V gene. V dropped 7 bases and J dropped 1 base, with 11 bases sitting between them. This CDR3 contains 14 residues. The CDR3 DNA reads as TGTGCCAGCACCCCCGGGAGTTCCTACAATGAGCAGTTCTTC. It is translated as CASTPGSSYNEQFF.

The chain is built from TRBV29-1 and TRBJ1-3, with unresolved D. V lost 7 bases and J 4 bases, leaving 14 bases between the germline ends. Per germline, CDR1 SQVTM and CDR2 ANQGSEA. This CDR3 spans 13 amino acids. The CDR3 nucleotides are TGCAGCGCTAGCGGGGTTGGCGGAAACACCATATATTTT. It specifies CSASGVGGNTIYF.

The chain joins TRBV19 to TRBJ1-1; maybe TRBD1 (5 bases). The CDR3 is made up of 14 amino acids. Germline V lookup: CDR1 LNHDA, CDR2 SQIVND (reference sequence). V was cut by 5 bases and J by 1 base, with 11 bases left in between. CDR3 residues: CASSPGQWNTEAFF. The CDR3 DNA reads TGTGCCAGTAGTCCAGGGCAGTGGAACACTGAAGCTTTCTTT.

This sequence joins TRBV9 and TRBJ2-3; D uncertain. This CDR3 has 12 amino acids. Germline CDR1 and CDR2: SGDLS and YYNGEE. The germline V and J ends were trimmed by 2 bases and 4 bases, with 5 bases remaining between them. CDR3 sequence: CASSVLADTQYF. In nucleotides, the CDR3 is TGTGCCAGCAGCGTCTTAGCAGATACGCAGTATTTT.

The CDR3 region is CASSPGDSSTDTQYF. CDR3 DNA: TGTGCCAGTAGTCCGGGGGATTCGAGCACAGATACGCAGTATTTT. The V and J genes are TRBV19 and TRBJ2-3; TRBD2 might be the D (6 bases). V lost 5 bases, J lost 0 bases, and 12 bases lay in between. The CDR3 contains 15 residues. The germline gives CDR1 LNHDA, CDR2 SQIVND (reference sequence).